This entry lists 5 T cell receptor beta chains sequenced from one sample in a study of control samples from healthy donors and cancer patients (TCRdb year 2020). The library was made by the immunoSEQ multiplex PCR assay. This is the immuneACCESS table as TCRdb keeps it, with only in-frame sequences that have V and J called. A part of the clones is gone; compared with another copy, unresolved V genes explain less than half, and the rest is unexplained. Across this sample there are around 140,000 clones, with 94% seen only once. The biggest ten clones account for under 15% of the sample. Specimen: blood. The receptors shown here come from a man aged 35 to 55 in good health.

This clone was recorded only once. This chain's CDR3 is CATRGTGGAGELFF. In DNA, the CDR3 is TGTGCCACCAGGGGGACAGGGGGCGCCGGGGAGCTGTTTTTT. The chain has TRBV24-1 and TRBJ2-2, with 12 bases matching TRBD1. The germline gives CDR1 KGHDR, CDR2 SFDVKD. The CDR3 spans 14 residues. V was pared by 7 bases and J by 6 bases, with 2 bases of the junction left unmatched.

In this sample, this clone turned up once. The chain joins TRBV11-2 to TRBJ1-4; D gene unclear. Germline values: CDR1 SGHAT, CDR2 FQNNGV. The V and J ends lost 2 bases and 7 bases respectively, with 17 bases between them. CDR3 length: 16 amino acids. In DNA form, the CDR3 reads TGTGCCAGCAGCTTATCGGAACAGCCCGTAGGTGAAAAACTGTTTTTT. Its translation: CASSLSEQPVGEKLFF.

V is TRBV18 and J is TRBJ1-6; no clear D. Germline loops: CDR1 KGHSH, CDR2 LQKENI. Trimming removed 0 bases from V and 10 bases from J, with 16 bases in between. There are 16 residues in the CDR3. The CDR3 region has the DNA TGTGCCAGCTCACCACCGTTGGGTGGAGGAGAATCACCCCTCCACTTT. This codes for CASSPPLGGGESPLHF. The full variable domain, with the rest looked up from reference TRBV18 and TRBJ1-6, is NAGVMQNPRHLVRRRGQEARLRCSPMKGHSHVYWYRQLPEEGLKFMVYLQKENIIDESGMPKERFSAEFPKEGPSILRIQQVVRGDSAAYFCASSPPLGGGESPLHFGNGTRLTVT.

The chain is built from TRBV5-1 and TRBJ1-1, with D maybe TRBD1 (5 bases). The CDR3 runs 15 residues. The V and J ends lost 0 bases and 1 base respectively, with 10 bases between them. The germline CDR1 and CDR2 sequences are SGHRS and YFSETQ. The CDR3 nucleotides read TGCGCCAGCAGCTTGGGACAGACCTCGAACACTGAAGCTTTCTTT. This translates into CASSLGQTSNTEAFF.

V and J are TRBV4-2 and TRBJ2-3; possible D gene TRBD2, 7 bases. The CDR3 has 15 residues. The germline CDR1 and CDR2 sequences are LGHNA and YNFKEQ. The V gene lost 2 bases and the J gene lost 2 bases, with 11 bases spanning the gap. The CDR3 DNA sequence: TGTGCCAGCAGCCAAAGGGGGACTACCACAGATACGCAGTATTTT. Translation: CASSQRGTTTDTQYF.